A single sample gave rise to the 6 T cell receptor beta chains below, sequenced in a study of blood T cell repertoires in COVID-19. Using immunoSEQ multiplex PCR, the repertoire was profiled, and TCRdb retains in-frame clones only, with some absent. The sample lists roughly 150,000 clones, about four fifths occurring once. The sequenced material came from peripheral blood. These receptors were collected from a woman older than 75 with active or convalescent COVID-19.

The rearrangement uses TRBV19 and TRBJ2-3, with a tentative D call TRBD2 (6 bases). The CDR3 spans 14 residues. Trimming pared 6 bases from V and 0 bases from J, leaving 10 bases between. Looked up from germline, CDR1 is LNHDA and CDR2 is SQIVND (reference sequence). CDR3 nucleotide sequence: TGTGCCAGTAGCGAGCGGGTTAGCACAGATACGCAGTATTTT. Translating gives CASSERVSTDTQYF. The full variable domain, with the rest looked up from reference TRBV19 and TRBJ2-3, is DGGITQSPKYLFRKEGQNVTLSCEQNLNHDAMYWYRQDPGQGLRLIYYSQIVNDFQKGDIAEGYSVSREKKESFPLTVTSAQKNPTAFYLCASSERVSTDTQYFGPGTRLTVL.

The chain has TRBV15 and TRBJ1-2; possible D gene TRBD1, 5 bases. Trimming stripped 0 bases from V and 7 bases from J, with 18 bases between. The V gene's germline CDR1 is LNHNV and CDR2 YYDKDF (reference sequence). This CDR3 has 16 amino acids. CDR3 DNA: TGTGCCACCAGCAGAGATTTGATGGTGGGGCGGGGTGGCTACACCTTC. The encoded protein is CATSRDLMVGRGGYTF.

CDR3 DNA sequence: TGTGCCAGTAGTATGGGCACAAAAGGGGTCCAGTACTTC. Translation: CASSMGTKGVQYF. The chain employs TRBV19 and TRBJ2-5; possible D gene TRBD1, 5 bases. V was clipped by 3 bases and J by 10 bases, with 15 bases between them. The CDR3 loop spans 13 amino acids. Germline CDR1 and CDR2: LNHDA and SQIVND (reference sequence).

The chain uses TRBV27 and TRBJ2-1, with D tentatively TRBD2 (6 bases). In germline, CDR1 is MNHEY, CDR2 SMNVEV (reference sequence). The CDR3 length is 13 residues. Deletions cut 5 bases from V and 9 bases from J, with 14 bases between. The CDR3 region has the DNA TGTGCCAGCAGTGCTACGGGACTCCGTGAGCAGTTCTTC. Translating gives CASSATGLREQFF.

This clone was seen only once. The V gene is TRBV7-3, the J gene TRBJ1-6, with 10 positions matching TRBD1. The CDR3 spans 13 residues. Trimming at V came to 5 bases and at J to 13 bases, leaving 5 bases not matched to a gene. Germline values: CDR1 SGHTA, CDR2 FQGTGA. The CDR3 nucleotides are TGTGCCAGCAGCCCCGACAGGGGGCAGCCCCTCCACTTT. Its protein is CASSPDRGQPLHF. Using reference TRBV7-3 and TRBJ1-6 for the parts outside the CDR3, the full variable domain is GAGVSQTPSNKVTEKGKYVELRCDPISGHTALYWYRQSLGQGPEFLIYFQGTGAADDSGLPNDRFFAVRPEGSVSTLKIQRTERGDSAVYLCASSPDRGQPLHFGNGTRLTVT.

This chain links TRBV5-1 with TRBJ2-7, with D possibly TRBD1 on 6 matching bases. Trimming took off 2 bases at V and 2 bases at J, with 14 bases between the two ends. CDR1 SGHRS and CDR2 YFSETQ come from the germline V gene. The CDR3 has 15 amino acids. This CDR3 is CASSLRPSGAYEQYF. The CDR3 DNA sequence: TGCGCCAGCAGCTTAAGACCCTCAGGGGCCTACGAGCAGTACTTC.